The 12 T cell receptor beta chains reported below all come from one sample, sequenced in a study of blood T cell repertoires in COVID-19. The assay was immunoSEQ multiplex PCR, and TCRdb's table has in-frame clones only and misses some. The sample consists of under 450,000 clones, roughly 80% of them appearing once. Sequencing was carried out using peripheral blood. These receptors were taken from a human donor with acute or convalescent COVID-19. The donor label of this sample is uncertain.

As for this clone: At one of its ends the junction is not consistent with the germline gene, which may arise from a read error. The chain joins TRBV5-1 to TRBJ1-2; no firm D call. Germline lookup yields CDR1 SGHRS and CDR2 YFSETQ. The CDR3 consists of 15 residues. The CDR3 DNA is TGCGCCAGCCTCAGTCTGAGGGTTACCTCCCCCGGGGTATCCTTC. Residues: CASLSLRVTSPGVSF.

The chain joins TRBV20-1 to TRBJ2-3; the match to TRBD1 covers 7 bases. The CDR3 spans 11 residues. V lost 3 bases to trimming and J lost 6 bases; unmatched junction nucleotides: 0. Germline CDR1 DFQATT, CDR2 SNEGSKA (reference sequence). The CDR3: CSASRGDTQYF. The CDR3 nucleotides are TGCAGTGCTAGCAGGGGGGATACGCAGTATTTT.

The chain recombines TRBV18 with TRBJ2-5; no reliable D call. V gave up 2 bases and J gave up 7 bases, with 20 bases separating them. Germline V lookup: CDR1 KGHSH, CDR2 LQKENI. This CDR3 contains 16 residues. The CDR3 sequence: CASSPNPGLSIGTQYF. The CDR3 DNA is TGTGCCAGCTCACCAAACCCCGGGTTGAGTATTGGGACCCAGTACTTC. Looking up the rest from reference TRBV18 and TRBJ2-5 gives the full variable domain: NAGVMQNPRHLVRRRGQEARLRCSPMKGHSHVYWYRQLPEEGLKFMVYLQKENIIDESGMPKERFSAEFPKEGPSILRIQQVVRGDSAAYFCASSPNPGLSIGTQYFGPGTRLLVL.

This clone appeared a single time. The chain has TRBV28 and TRBJ2-1, with 8 bases that match TRBD2. The CDR3 is 16 amino acids. With V trimmed by 7 bases and J by 0 bases, 8 bases remained unmatched. The germline gives CDR1 MDHEN, CDR2 SYDVKM. CDR3 sequence (DNA): TGTGCCAGCATCTTAGCGGGACTGAGCTCCTACAATGAGCAGTTCTTC. This translates into CASILAGLSSYNEQFF.

The V call is TRBV5-1, the J call TRBJ2-4; 14 bases fit TRBD2. The germline V gene has CDR1 SGHRS and CDR2 YFSETQ. The length of the CDR3 is 18 residues. The V gene end was trimmed by 0 bases and the J gene end by 1 base; junction bases not matched to a gene: 3. For the CDR3, the DNA is TGCGCCAGCAGCTTGGGACTAGCGGGGGGGCGTGCCAAAAACATTCAGTACTTC. It yields the protein CASSLGLAGGRAKNIQYF.

The V gene is TRBV2, the J gene TRBJ2-5; 13 nucleotides match TRBD2. The CDR3 runs 14 residues. After removal of 6 bases from V and 7 bases from J, the junction contained 5 bases not matched to a gene. The germline V gene has CDR1 SNHLY and CDR2 FYNNEI. The CDR3 loop is CASRGTSGKWTQYF. The CDR3 DNA is TGTGCCAGCAGAGGGACTAGCGGGAAGTGGACCCAGTACTTC.

The rearrangement uses TRBV5-6 and TRBJ2-3; D possibly corresponds to TRBD2 (5 bases). The CDR3 sequence is 15 residues long. V was trimmed by 6 bases and J by 0 bases, leaving 14 bases between them. Germline values: CDR1 SGHDT, CDR2 YYEEEE. The DNA of the CDR3 is TGTGCCAGCATAGAGGGCATTTCTAGCACAGATACGCAGTATTTT. This gives the protein CASIEGISSTDTQYF.

The chain uses TRBV6-5 and TRBJ1-2; the D gene is possibly TRBD1 (6 bases). There are 12 residues in the CDR3. The V gene's germline CDR1 is MNHEY and CDR2 SVGAGI. The germline V and J ends were trimmed by 8 bases and 8 bases, with 15 bases remaining between them. Written as DNA, the CDR3 is TGTGCCAGCGACAGGTCGGGGCGAGGCTACACCTTC. It specifies CASDRSGRGYTF.

This chain uses TRBV21-1 with TRBJ2-4; the table's D call, TRBD1, has no DNA check behind it. TRBV21-1 is designated a pseudogene. The CDR3 totals 17 residues. CDR3 in amino acids: CASSKARRAGAKNIQYF. The CDR3 DNA sequence: TGTGCCAGCAGCAAAGCGCGCAGGGCTGGAGCCAAAAACATTCAGTACTTC.

This chain uses TRBV30 with TRBJ2-1; D ambiguous. The V and J ends lost 2 bases and 8 bases respectively, with 7 bases between them. This CDR3 comprises 11 residues. The germline V gene has CDR1 GTSNPN and CDR2 SVGIG (reference sequence). For the CDR3, the DNA is TGTGCCTGGAGTCTGGCGGATGAGCAGTTCTTC. It yields the protein CAWSLADEQFF.

The rearrangement links TRBV7-9 to TRBJ1-2, with 9 bases aligning to TRBD1. The CDR3 length is 16 residues. Losses at the gene ends were 1 base for V and 5 bases for J; bases not matched to a gene: 8. CDR1 and CDR2 from the germline V gene are SEHNR and FQNEAQ (reference sequence). For the CDR3, the DNA is TGTGCCAGCAGCTTAGTCGCCAACAGGGGGCTTTATGGCTACACCTTC. This gives the protein CASSLVANRGLYGYTF.

The CDR3 reads CASSQHGTGGVTNEKLFF. The CDR3 DNA reads as TGCGCCAGCAGCCAGCATGGGACAGGGGGTGTTACTAATGAAAAACTGTTTTTT. The V call is TRBV4-1, the J call TRBJ1-4, with 11 bases identical to TRBD1. CDR1 MGHRA and CDR2 YSYEKL come from the germline V gene. The CDR3 loop spans 18 amino acids. The V gene end was trimmed by 3 bases and the J gene end by 2 bases; junction bases not matched to a gene: 8.